This T cell receptor beta chain comes out of a study of blood T cell repertoires in COVID-19. The V gene's germline CDR1 is SGHDN and CDR2 FVKESK. CDR3 length: 15 amino acids. With V trimmed by 1 base and J by 9 bases, 9 bases remained unmatched. Data came from immunoSEQ multiplex PCR; TCRdb stores just in-frame clones and leaves some out. The repertoire holds 140,000 to 150,000 clones, with about 80% as singletons. This clonotype was obtained from a man aged 65 to 85 who had recovered from COVID-19. The J gene is TRBJ2-1, the V gene TRBV14, with 7 positions matching TRBD2. Input material: peripheral blood. CDR3 residues: CASSQGVFWGGEQFF. The CDR3 DNA follows: TGTGCCAGCAGCCAAGGGGTTTTTTGGGGGGGTGAGCAGTTCTTC.